The next 14 T cell receptor beta chains were all read from a single sample in a study of spatial heterogeneity in lung cancer (dated by TCRdb to between 2019 and 2020). Library method: 5' RACE. Instrument used: NextSeq 500. Starting from the raw public reads, TCRdb applied fastp trimming at Q25, assembled clones with MiXCR and retained in-frame beta chains. CDR3 protein duplicates are merged, each entry listing the most common genes and DNA. Here the sample has 89,000 or so distinct CDR3 sequences; approximately 21% occur a single time. Clones ranked in the top ten supply roughly 6% of the sample. The time point label, read with the paper, signifies: sample taken at primary tumor resection. Without any cell sorting, TCR sequencing was performed on whole RNA extracted either from tumor and nontumor lung tissue or from cryopreserved PBMC samples. The sample was PBMCs, taken at surgery. The source is a male donor with early-stage non-small cell lung cancer.

The sample holds a few counts of this clonotype. This sequence joins TRBV3-1 and TRBJ2-3; no definite D call. Germline V lookup: CDR1 LGHDT, CDR2 YNNKEL (reference sequence). Trimming took 6 bases from V and 6 from J, leaving 7 bases between them. There are 11 residues in the CDR3. Here the CDR3 DNA reads TGTGCCAGCAGTACCCTGGATACGCAGTATTTT. It yields the protein CASSTLDTQYF.

This clonotype was recorded a few times. V gene TRBV3-1 combines with J gene TRBJ2-2; either TRBD1 or TRBD2 may fit D (6 bases each). The CDR3 covers 14 residues. The V gene's germline CDR1 is LGHDT and CDR2 YNNKEL (reference sequence). Deletions cut 2 bases from V and 5 bases from J, with 9 bases between. The CDR3 region is CASSQRGVTGELFF. In nucleotides, the CDR3 is TGTGCCAGCAGCCAAAGGGGGGTTACCGGGGAGCTGTTTTTT.

There are many counts of this clonotype. The V call is TRBV6-2 or TRBV6-3, the J call TRBJ1-3; D remains ambiguous. Trimming stripped 0 bases from V and 7 bases from J, with 19 bases between. Germline lookup yields CDR1 MNHEY and CDR2 SVGEGT. The length of the CDR3 is 17 residues. CDR3 DNA sequence: TGTGCCAGCAGTTACTCTTCGGGAGGCTCTTTTGGTAACACCATATATTTT. This translates into CASSYSSGGSFGNTIYF.

V and J are TRBV12-3 or TRBV12-4 and TRBJ2-3; D gene unclear. This CDR3 has 15 residues. V was cut by 4 bases and J by 2 bases, with 13 bases left in between. The CDR3 spells CASSSGPGITDTQYF. The CDR3 region has the DNA TGTGCCAGCAGTTCCGGCCCTGGCATCACAGATACGCAGTATTTT.

The rearrangement uses TRBV10-3 and TRBJ2-5; D gene uncertain. V lost 2 bases and J lost 2, with 9 bases in between. This CDR3 is 14 amino acids long. Per the germline V gene, CDR1 is ENHRY and CDR2 is SYGVKD. The CDR3 region is CAISEASQQETQYF. The CDR3 nucleotides read TGTGCCATCAGTGAGGCATCACAACAAGAGACCCAGTACTTC.

This clonotype was observed a few times. The rearrangement uses TRBV18 and TRBJ1-6; no clear D gene. The CDR3 is 14 amino acids. V dropped 2 bases and J dropped 7 bases, with 9 bases sitting between them. The V gene's germline CDR1 is KGHSH and CDR2 LQKENI. The DNA for the CDR3 is TGTGCCAGCTCACCAGGGTCGGGCAATTCACCCCTCCACTTT. Translating gives CASSPGSGNSPLHF.

The chain carries TRBV7-8 and TRBJ2-2; 13 positions match TRBD2. The CDR3 has 15 amino acids. With 4 bases clipped from V and 6 bases from J, the junction kept 2 bases outside the gene matches. CDR1 is SGHVS, CDR2 FQNEAQ, per germline. The CDR3 loop is CASSSGLAGAGELFF. The CDR3 DNA follows: TGTGCCAGCAGCTCCGGACTAGCGGGAGCCGGGGAGCTGTTTTTT.

This clonotype was detected ten times or more. The chain uses TRBV6-2 or TRBV6-3 and TRBJ2-3, with 10 positions matching TRBD2. The germline CDR1 and CDR2 sequences are MNHEY and SVGEGT. This CDR3 region has 17 residues. Trimming cost V 5 bases and J 4 bases; bases outside gene matches: 12. The CDR3 DNA sequence: TGTGCCAGCAGTCAAGCGGGAGGGGGGGGCCTGGCAGATACGCAGTATTTT. Amino acid sequence: CASSQAGGGGLADTQYF.

This clonotype was detected a few times. This chain connects TRBV29-1 to TRBJ1-2; D not certain. CDR1 SQVTM and CDR2 ANQGSEA come from the germline V gene. V was trimmed by 7 bases and J by 8 bases, leaving 8 bases between them. The CDR3 is 9 residues long. The CDR3 DNA reads as TGCAGCGCAGACCCCGGCTACACCTTC. It is translated as CSADPGYTF. Full variable domain (missing parts from reference TRBV29-1 and TRBJ1-2): SAVISQKPSRDICQRGTSLTIQCQVDSQVTMMFWYRQQPGQSLTLIATANQGSEATYESGFVIDKFPISRPNLTFSTLTVSNMSPEDSSIYLCSADPGYTFGSGTRLTVV.

The table lists this clonotype with many counts. The genes are TRBV7-2 and TRBJ2-2, with 7 nucleotides matching TRBD2. The CDR3 consists of 16 residues. The V gene end was trimmed by 5 bases and the J gene end by 5 bases; junction bases not matched to a gene: 11. Germline assignment: CDR1 SGHTA and CDR2 FQGNSA. As DNA, the CDR3 is TGTGCCAGCAGCCCGAAACGACTAGCAACGACCGGGGAGCTGTTTTTT. Amino acid sequence: CASSPKRLATTGELFF.

In its sample, this clonotype was seen a few times. The chain links TRBV14 to TRBJ2-7; D is unclear. V was pared by 1 base and J by 2 bases, with 9 bases between. The V gene's germline CDR1 is SGHDN and CDR2 FVKESK. The CDR3 runs 14 residues. The CDR3 nucleotides read TGTGCCAGCAGCCAAGCGAACTTTCCCTACGAGCAGTACTTC. This encodes CASSQANFPYEQYF.

This clonotype was observed once. The V gene is TRBV29-1, the J gene TRBJ2-7; 9 nucleotides agree with TRBD1. V lost 3 bases to trimming and J lost 4 bases; unmatched junction nucleotides: 1. From germline, CDR1 is SQVTM and CDR2 ANQGSEA. The CDR3 spans 12 residues. CDR3 nucleotides: TGCAGCGTTGAGACAGGGGGTTACGAGCAGTACTTC. Amino acids: CSVETGGYEQYF.

The chain couples TRBV3-1 to TRBJ2-3, with 9 bases that match TRBD1. This CDR3 spans 15 amino acids. V dropped 4 bases and J dropped 1; count of bases not matched to a gene: 3. Looked up from germline, CDR1 is LGHDT and CDR2 is YNNKEL (reference sequence). The chain's CDR3 is CASSRRTGGTDTQYF. CDR3 nucleotide sequence: TGTGCCAGCAGCCGCAGGACAGGGGGCACAGATACGCAGTATTTT.

The chain joins TRBV24-1 to TRBJ1-1, with 7 bases fitting TRBD1. Germline V gene data show CDR1 as KGHDR and CDR2 as SFDVKD. The junction had 7 bases not matched to a gene; V was cut back by 7 bases and J by 0 bases. The CDR3 loop spans 15 amino acids. CDR3 in DNA: TGTGCCACCAGACCGGGACAGAGTCTGAACACTGAAGCTTTCTTT. The encoded protein is CATRPGQSLNTEAFF.